Shown below are 17 T cell receptor beta chains from a single sample sequenced in a study of blood T cells in healthy people across ages. Combining a sample-barcoded 5' primer with a J-beta primer mix, a second PCR ran for about 7 to 11 cycles. MiXCR was run by TCRdb on the 5' RACE reads, yielding one entry per CDR3 protein. The sample has roughly 800,000 distinct CDR3 sequences; 58% are singletons. Sequenced sample: blood. All receptors come from a man aged 25-45 years in good health.

V usage is TRBV6-5 and J usage is TRBJ1-2; 8 bases agree with TRBD1. The CDR3 runs 15 residues. Germline V lookup: CDR1 MNHEY, CDR2 SVGAGI. J gave up 8 bases and V 6 bases, and 14 bases lay outside the gene matches. CDR3 bases: TGTGCCAGCAGCCCTTCCCCCGGGACAGGTCAAGGCTACACCTTC. This sequence encodes CASSPSPGTGQGYTF.

This clonotype appeared a single time. V gene TRBV28 combines with J gene TRBJ2-5; D possibly corresponds to TRBD2 (6 bases). Between the trimmed V and J ends, which lost 6 bases and 4 bases, there was a span of 18 bases. The CDR3 spans 15 residues. The germline V gene has CDR1 MDHEN and CDR2 SYDVKM. CDR3 sequence reads: CASSSLEGISETQYF. The CDR3, as DNA: TGTGCCAGCAGCTCCCTGGAGGGCATCTCAGAGACCCAGTACTTC. Full variable domain (rest looked up from reference TRBV28 and TRBJ2-5): DVKVTQSSRYLVKRTGEKVFLECVQDMDHENMFWYRQDPGLGLRLIYFSYDVKMKEKGDIPEGYSVSREKKERFSLILESASTNQTSMYLCASSSLEGISETQYFGPGTRLLVL.

The V call is TRBV7-2, the J call TRBJ2-3, with D uncertain. From germline, CDR1 is SGHTA and CDR2 FQGNSA. The CDR3 is 14 amino acids. Trimming pared 2 bases from V and 5 bases from J, leaving 11 bases between. This CDR3 is CASSLLGLGDTQYF. The DNA for the CDR3 is TGTGCCAGCAGCTTATTGGGCCTAGGAGATACGCAGTATTTT.

This chain uses TRBV3-1 with TRBJ1-4, with D possibly being TRBD1 (5 bases). The V end lost 6 bases, the J end lost 5 bases, and 13 bases lay between the germline ends. The CDR3 is 14 amino acids. In germline, CDR1 is LGHDT, CDR2 YNNKEL (reference sequence). The CDR3, as DNA: TGTGCCAGCAGTCCCGGGACGGACAATGAAAAACTGTTTTTT. It encodes CASSPGTDNEKLFF. The full variable domain, in which reference TRBV3-1 and TRBJ1-4 provide the parts outside the CDR3, is DTAVSQTPKYLVTQMGNDKSIKCEQNLGHDTMYWYKQDSKKFLKIMFSYNNKELIINETVPNRFSPKSPDKAHLNLHINSLELGDSAVYFCASSPGTDNEKLFFGSGTQLSVL.

J is TRBJ2-7 and V is TRBV10-3, with 7 bases fitting TRBD2. The germline V gene encodes CDR1 ENHRY and CDR2 SYGVKD. V gave up 11 bases and J gave up 5 bases; unmatched junction bases: 12. The CDR3 runs 13 residues. The CDR3 nucleotides read TGTGCCTCCCAGCGGGGACGCCTGGACGAGCAGTACTTC. This translates into CASQRGRLDEQYF.

Remarks on this clonotype: A junction boundary mismatches the germline segment, possibly from a read error. This chain uses TRBV7-8 with TRBJ2-1, with 7 bases that match TRBD1. CDR1 is SGHVS, CDR2 FQNEAQ, per germline. CDR3 length: 15 residues. This CDR3 is CASSLGQGVYSEQFF. CDR3 in DNA: TGTGCCAGCAGCTTAGGGCAGGGGGTCTACAGTGAGCAGTTCTTC.

The rearrangement links TRBV20-1 to TRBJ2-7; no clear D. TRBJ2-5 explains the end of the DNA better; the J call may be wrong. This CDR3 is built from 13 residues. Germline CDR1 is DFQATT and CDR2 is SNEGSKA (reference sequence). The CDR3 loop is CSASDTVYRTQYF. CDR3 bases: TGCAGTGCTAGCGACACCGTTTATAGGACCCAGTACTTC.

The chain couples TRBV7-2 to TRBJ2-7; D is perhaps TRBD2 (6 bases). CDR3 size: 18 residues. Looked up from germline, CDR1 is SGHTA and CDR2 is FQGNSA. The V and J ends lost 5 bases and 7 bases respectively, with 30 bases between them. This CDR3 is CASSLRAGTHPSSNEQYF. DNA for the CDR3: TGTGCCAGCAGCCTCCGAGCGGGCACCCACCCGTCTTCCAATGAGCAGTACTTC.

This sequence joins TRBV29-1 and TRBJ2-1; D gene ambiguous. The CDR3 covers 12 residues. V was shortened by 4 bases and J by 6 bases, with 10 bases between the two germline ends. Germline V CDR1 and CDR2: SQVTM, ANQGSEA. CDR3 residues: CSVVNKGNEQFF. The CDR3 DNA reads TGCAGCGTTGTGAACAAGGGCAATGAGCAGTTCTTC.

This clonotype was seen a few times. This chain joins TRBV29-1 and TRBJ2-5; 8 positions agree with TRBD2. CDR3 length equals 14 residues. Per germline, CDR1 SQVTM and CDR2 ANQGSEA. The junction had 5 bases not matched to a gene; V was cut back by 3 bases and J by 2 bases. The CDR3, as DNA: TGCAGCGTTGATACTAGCGGAGCACAAGAGACCCAGTACTTC. Protein product: CSVDTSGAQETQYF.

Remarks on this clonotype: One junction end does not reproduce the germline sequence, and a read error may be involved. The chain joins TRBV14 to TRBJ2-1, with a tentative D call TRBD2 (5 bases). The V gene's germline CDR1 is SGHDN and CDR2 FVKESK. This CDR3 region has 13 residues. Here the CDR3 DNA reads TGTGCCGGCAGCCAAGATTTGGGGAGTGAGCAGTTCTTC. The encoded protein is CAGSQDLGSEQFF.

This clonotype was seen a few times. V and J are TRBV29-1 and TRBJ1-2; D not resolved. CDR3 length: 15 amino acids. Germline CDR1 is SQVTM and CDR2 is ANQGSEA. Trimming removed 7 bases at V and 8 bases at J, with 26 bases between. CDR3 residues: CSAGSPGREVWGYTF. The CDR3 DNA is TGCAGCGCCGGAAGCCCGGGGAGGGAGGTATGGGGCTACACCTTC.

The chain combines TRBV7-2 with TRBJ1-2; D is unresolved. Germline V gene sequence: CDR1 SGHTA, CDR2 FQGNSA. The V end was cut by 4 bases, the J end by 4 bases, with 10 bases between. CDR3 length equals 13 residues. The CDR3 DNA reads as TGTGCCAGCAGCTCCCCCCCGGCCTATGGCTACACCTTC. This encodes CASSSPPAYGYTF.

V is TRBV20-1 and J is TRBJ2-5; D tentatively reads TRBD1 or TRBD2 (5 bases each). The DNA end lines up better with TRBJ2-7; the J call may be wrong. The CDR3 sequence is 12 residues long. Germline V gene sequence: CDR1 DFQATT, CDR2 SNEGSKA (reference sequence). CDR3 in amino acids: CSGTRGADEQYF. For the CDR3, the DNA is TGCAGTGGAACCCGGGGCGCCGACGAGCAGTACTTC.

In its sample, this clonotype was seen once. The chain joins TRBV2 to TRBJ1-2; no reliable D call. Germline CDR1 is SNHLY and CDR2 is FYNNEI. Trimming shortened V by 7 bases and J by 6 bases, and 12 bases separated the two germline ends. The CDR3 totals 12 residues. The CDR3 loop reads CASTGSSNGYTF. The CDR3 nucleotides are TGTGCCAGCACCGGGTCCTCAAATGGCTACACCTTC.

The rearrangement links TRBV24-1 to TRBJ2-7, with a tentative D call TRBD1 (6 bases). The CDR3 has 13 amino acids. The V and J ends lost 5 bases and 3 bases respectively, with 10 bases between them. In germline, CDR1 is KGHDR, CDR2 SFDVKD. The CDR3 DNA follows: TGTGCCACCAGTGTAGGGGGAAACTACGAGCAGTACTTC. Its translation is CATSVGGNYEQYF.

This clonotype was recorded at least ten times. CDR3 protein: CAISDGPAGGGDTQYF. CDR3 nucleotide sequence: TGTGCCATCAGTGACGGACCGGCAGGAGGCGGAGATACGCAGTATTTT. The chain joins TRBV10-3 to TRBJ2-3; possibly TRBD2 for D (5 bases). This CDR3 spans 16 amino acids. The germline V and J ends were trimmed by 3 bases and 5 bases, with 18 bases remaining between them. CDR1 is ENHRY, CDR2 SYGVKD, per germline.